Each of the 23 T cell receptor beta chains below was sequenced from the same sample in a study of T cell changes during pregnancy in multiple sclerosis. Only in-frame clones appear in the TCRdb table, and some are missing; sequencing was by immunoSEQ multiplex PCR. The data show about 65,000 clones, approximately 92% seen once. The material sequenced was CD8+ T cells from peripheral blood mononuclear cells, taken in the third trimester of pregnancy. All receptors come from a female donor in good health, enrolled as a control in a pregnancy study.

The gene calls are TRBV30 and TRBJ1-1; TRBD1 matches at 10 bases. V lost 0 bases and J lost 4; bases outside the gene matches: 8. Germline CDR1 and CDR2: GTSNPN and SVGIG (reference sequence). The CDR3 sequence is 16 residues long. CDR3 region: CAWSVGTGVLGTEAFF. CDR3 DNA sequence: TGTGCCTGGAGTGTAGGGACAGGGGTTTTAGGCACTGAAGCTTTCTTT.

The CDR3 sequence is CASSLGGSDTQYF. Written as DNA, the CDR3 is TGTGCCAGCAGCCTGGGGGGGTCAGATACGCAGTATTTT. The rearrangement links TRBV7-3 to TRBJ2-3; 7 bases are a match to TRBD2. CDR3 length equals 13 residues. After removal of 5 bases from V and 4 bases from J, the junction contained 3 bases not matched to a gene. The V gene's germline CDR1 is SGHTA and CDR2 FQGTGA.

This clone was seen once. The chain combines TRBV6-1 with TRBJ1-4; D is unclear. This CDR3 is built from 13 residues. The ends were cut back, 3 bases at V and 6 bases at J, with 8 bases in the middle. Germline CDR1 and CDR2: MNHNS and SASEGT. CDR3 residues: CASSDWEDEKLFF. The CDR3 DNA sequence: TGTGCCAGCAGTGACTGGGAGGATGAAAAACTGTTTTTT.

The J gene is TRBJ1-2, the V gene TRBV29-1; D not resolved. The CDR3 sequence is 16 residues long. V was shortened by 6 bases and J by 7 bases, with 27 bases between the two germline ends. Per germline, CDR1 SQVTM and CDR2 ANQGSEA. The chain's CDR3 is CSVFDGALAWLVGYTF. CDR3 in DNA: TGCAGCGTCTTCGATGGAGCGCTTGCTTGGTTAGTTGGCTACACCTTC.

A single count supports this clone. This chain links TRBV27 with TRBJ1-1; D not certain. The CDR3 runs to 13 residues. V was pared by 3 bases and J by 3 bases, with 8 bases between. CDR1 and CDR2 (germline): MNHEY, SMNVEV (reference sequence). In nucleotides, the CDR3 is TGTGCCAGCAGTTTGGGCCGCTACACTGAAGCTTTCTTT. This codes for CASSLGRYTEAFF.

V and J are TRBV4-1 and TRBJ2-5, with 8 positions matching TRBD1. CDR3 length equals 17 residues. With V trimmed by 3 bases and J by 4 bases, 13 bases remained unmatched. CDR1 is MGHRA, CDR2 YSYEKL, per germline. CDR3 nucleotides: TGCGCCAGCAGCCAGAACCCACCGGGACAGGACGGAGAGACCCAGTACTTC. The encoded protein is CASSQNPPGQDGETQYF.

The chain combines TRBV5-8 with TRBJ1-4, with D uncertain. Germline-derived CDR1 and CDR2 are SGHTS and YDEGEE. V lost 0 bases, J lost 4 bases, and 16 bases lay in between. The CDR3 length is 17 residues. The CDR3 bases are TGTGCCAGCAGCTTGGCCGACGTGGCAGGCCTTAATGAAAAACTGTTTTTT. Encoded protein: CASSLADVAGLNEKLFF.

The chain employs TRBV4-1 and TRBJ2-7; 7 bases agree with TRBD1. Germline V gene sequence: CDR1 MGHRA, CDR2 YSYEKL. The trim removed 1 base at V and 0 bases at J, leaving 3 bases unmatched. The CDR3 totals 15 residues. CDR3 sequence (DNA): TGCGCCAGCAGCCAAGGGGGACAGTACTCCTACGAGCAGTACTTC. This gives the protein CASSQGGQYSYEQYF.

This clone has only one observation. The chain couples TRBV9 to TRBJ2-2; a possible D gene is TRBD2 (6 bases). CDR3 size: 16 residues. Germline V lookup: CDR1 SGDLS, CDR2 YYNGEE. V gave up 3 bases and J gave up 2 bases, with 14 bases separating them. The CDR3 is CASSAPGGVNTGELFF. The CDR3, as DNA: TGTGCCAGCAGCGCCCCCGGAGGGGTAAACACCGGGGAGCTGTTTTTT.

This chain connects TRBV6-6 to TRBJ2-5, with D perhaps TRBD2 (6 bases). The CDR3 runs to 13 residues. Germline V gene sequence: CDR1 MNHNY, CDR2 SVGAGI (reference sequence). Deletions cut 6 bases from V and 4 bases from J, with 12 bases between. In DNA, the CDR3 is TGTGCCAGCAGGAACTTCGGGGGAGAGACCCAGTACTTC. Translation: CASRNFGGETQYF.

About this clone itself: This same CDR3 is encoded by further DNA sequences in the sample. The chain couples TRBV4-3 to TRBJ2-1; weak D call: TRBD2 (5 bases). The V and J ends lost 0 bases and 3 bases respectively, with 9 bases between them. In germline, CDR1 is LGHNA, CDR2 YSLEER. CDR3 length: 15 residues. The CDR3 reads CASSQDGGSYNEQFF. For the CDR3, the DNA is TGCGCCAGCAGCCAAGACGGAGGCAGCTACAATGAGCAGTTCTTC.

In DNA, the CDR3 is TGTGCCAGCAGCCTCGGCAGGGGTTCCATTGAAGCTTTCTTT. Protein: CASSLGRGSIEAFF. This sequence joins TRBV7-9 and TRBJ1-1, with D possibly being TRBD1 (6 bases). The V end lost 5 bases, the J end lost 7 bases, and 17 bases lay between the germline ends. The CDR3 loop spans 14 amino acids. Per germline, CDR1 SEHNR and CDR2 FQNEAQ (reference sequence).

The V and J genes are TRBV27 and TRBJ1-1; D might be TRBD1 (5 bases). Germline assignment: CDR1 MNHEY and CDR2 SMNVEV (reference sequence). Trimming shortened V by 6 bases and J by 9 bases, and 8 bases separated the two germline ends. CDR3 length equals 10 residues. CDR3 residues: CASRGQKAFF. The CDR3 coding sequence is TGTGCCAGCAGAGGACAAAAAGCTTTCTTT.

The V call is TRBV4-3, the J call TRBJ2-1; 8 bases are a match to TRBD2. Unmatched junction bases numbered 4, after V lost 3 bases and J lost 0 bases. The CDR3 extends over 16 amino acids. Germline-derived CDR1 and CDR2 are LGHNA and YSLEER. The CDR3 spells CASSQERGSSYNEQFF. The CDR3 DNA reads TGCGCCAGCAGCCAGGAGCGGGGGAGCTCCTACAATGAGCAGTTCTTC.

This rearrangement joins TRBV27 to TRBJ2-1; tentative D call: TRBD2 (6 bases). This CDR3 is 14 amino acids long. Trimming removed 5 bases from V and 4 bases from J, with 12 bases in between. Germline-derived CDR1 and CDR2 are MNHEY and SMNVEV (reference sequence). This CDR3 reads CASSDGGGYNEQFF. CDR3 nucleotide sequence: TGTGCCAGCAGTGACGGGGGTGGGTACAATGAGCAGTTCTTC.

This sequence joins TRBV19 and TRBJ2-7, with a tentative D call TRBD1 (6 bases). The V gene's germline CDR1 is LNHDA and CDR2 SQIVND (reference sequence). Trimming stripped 5 bases from V and 2 bases from J, with 10 bases between. The CDR3 loop spans 13 amino acids. CDR3 sequence: CASSLTGTYEQYF. CDR3 DNA: TGTGCCAGTAGTTTAACAGGGACCTACGAGCAGTACTTC. The variable domain in full, completed from reference TRBV19 and TRBJ2-7, reads DGGITQSPKYLFRKEGQNVTLSCEQNLNHDAMYWYRQDPGQGLRLIYYSQIVNDFQKGDIAEGYSVSREKKESFPLTVTSAQKNPTAFYLCASSLTGTYEQYFGPGTRLTVT.

The V gene is TRBV7-9, the J gene TRBJ2-3, with TRBD1 as a possible D gene (5 bases). Germline V gene lookup returns CDR1 SEHNR and CDR2 FQNEAQ (reference sequence). There are 15 residues in the CDR3. The V end lost 4 bases, the J end lost 3 bases, and 14 bases lay between the germline ends. The CDR3 bases are TGTGCCAGCAGCTCTATGGGGCAAGGGACAGATACGCAGTATTTT. This gives the protein CASSSMGQGTDTQYF.

V and J are TRBV11-3 and TRBJ2-7, with TRBD1 matching over 8 bases. With 1 base clipped from V and 3 bases from J, the junction kept 5 bases outside the gene matches. CDR1 is SGHNT, CDR2 YENEEA, per germline. The CDR3 has 15 residues. CDR3 loop: CASSLAGQGIYEQYF. For the CDR3, the DNA is TGTGCCAGCAGCTTAGCTGGACAGGGAATCTACGAGCAGTACTTC.

V and J are TRBV19 and TRBJ1-1; possible D gene TRBD1, 6 bases. There are 16 residues in the CDR3. Germline V gene data show CDR1 as LNHDA and CDR2 as SQIVND (reference sequence). V shed 7 bases and J shed 0 bases, with 18 bases lying between them. Here the CDR3 DNA reads TGTGCCAGTAAACCTCTGGCCGGGACACTGAACACTGAAGCTTTCTTT. Translation: CASKPLAGTLNTEAFF. The full variable domain, in which reference TRBV19 and TRBJ1-1 provide the parts outside the CDR3, is DGGITQSPKYLFRKEGQNVTLSCEQNLNHDAMYWYRQDPGQGLRLIYYSQIVNDFQKGDIAEGYSVSREKKESFPLTVTSAQKNPTAFYLCASKPLAGTLNTEAFFGQGTRLTVV.

The rearrangement links TRBV4-3 to TRBJ1-1; 8 bases align to TRBD1. CDR3 length: 15 residues. CDR1 and CDR2 from the germline V gene are LGHNA and YSLEER. Losses at the gene ends were 1 base for V and 4 bases for J; bases not matched to a gene: 5. CDR3 residues: CASSQGPTGGTEAFF. The CDR3, as DNA: TGCGCCAGCAGCCAAGGTCCAACAGGGGGCACTGAAGCTTTCTTT.

This chain links TRBV11-2 with TRBJ2-6, with TRBD2 matching over 8 bases. Unmatched junction bases numbered 6, after V lost 3 bases and J lost 2 bases. The CDR3 has 17 residues. Per germline, CDR1 SGHAT and CDR2 FQNNGV. CDR3 in amino acids: CASSFILAGTGANVLTF. CDR3 sequence (DNA): TGTGCCAGCAGCTTCATTTTAGCGGGAACTGGGGCCAACGTCCTGACTTTC.

This chain joins TRBV9 and TRBJ2-5; TRBD1 aligns across 8 bases. V lost 3 bases, J lost 3 bases, and 1 base stayed unmatched. Germline lookup yields CDR1 SGDLS and CDR2 YYNGEE. The CDR3 consists of 13 residues. The CDR3, as DNA: TGTGCCAGCAGCGCACAGGGGGAAGAGACCCAGTACTTC. It translates to CASSAQGEETQYF.

The CDR3 region is CASRIQGAVTEAFF. The CDR3 DNA follows: TGTGCCAGCAGAATACAGGGGGCGGTCACTGAAGCTTTCTTT. The chain has TRBV27 and TRBJ1-1; TRBD1 matches at 9 bases. The V segment lost 6 bases and the J segment 4 bases; nucleotides outside the gene matches: 6. Germline V gives CDR1 MNHEY, CDR2 SMNVEV (reference sequence). The CDR3 is 14 residues long.